Following are 5 T cell receptor beta chains from one sample sequenced in a study of T cells in Graves' hyperthyroidism and ophthalmopathy. Amplification yielded TCR beta CDR3 regions, with RNA transcripts as the source. HTBI primers were used for first-round RT-PCR of the TCR CDR3. TCRdb re-analysed the multiplex PCR reads in MiXCR, keeping a single row per CDR3 protein. Counted here are about 300,000 distinct CDR3 sequences, less than 20% occurring once; the ten biggest clones make up less than 45%. The material sequenced was blood. The receptors here all came from a man in his fifties with Graves' ophthalmopathy.

This clonotype has just a few counts. V is TRBV2 and J is TRBJ2-6, with D possibly matching TRBD1 (6 bases). CDR3 length: 16 amino acids. Germline-derived CDR1 and CDR2 are SNHLY and FYNNEI. The germline V and J ends were trimmed by 3 bases and 12 bases, with 21 bases remaining between them. CDR3 amino acids: CASSEGQGLLIGVLTF. The DNA of the CDR3 is TGTGCCAGCAGTGAGGGTCAGGGGCTACTGATTGGCGTCCTGACTTTC.

Ten or more counts support this clonotype. This chain uses TRBV7-9 with TRBJ2-1; D is unclear. Germline values: CDR1 SEHNR, CDR2 FQNEAQ (reference sequence). This CDR3 contains 15 residues. V was trimmed by 4 bases and J by 3 bases, leaving 13 bases between them. The CDR3 nucleotides are TGTGCCAGCAGCTCCCTGGCCGTAGTCTACAATGAGCAGTTCTTC. It is translated as CASSSLAVVYNEQFF. Full variable domain (remainder filled in from reference TRBV7-9 and TRBJ2-1): DTGVSQNPRHKITKRGQNVTFRCDPISEHNRLYWYRQTLGQGPEFLTYFQNEAQLEKSRLLSDRFSAERPKGSFSTLEIQRTEQGDSAMYLCASSSLAVVYNEQFFGPGTRLTVL.

Only a few counts were recorded for this clonotype. The V gene is TRBV6-5, the J gene TRBJ1-6; D may be TRBD1 (5 bases). V lost 2 bases and J lost 7, with 15 bases in between. Germline CDR1 and CDR2: MNHEY and SVGAGI. There are 16 residues in the CDR3. CDR3 sequence: CASSYNAGRLNSPLHF. CDR3 nucleotides: TGTGCCAGCAGTTACAATGCGGGACGGTTAAATTCACCCCTCCACTTT.

This clonotype was seen a handful of times. The chain is built from TRBV9 and TRBJ2-5, with a weak D call TRBD1 (6 bases). The germline V gene has CDR1 SGDLS and CDR2 YYNGEE. This CDR3 region has 13 residues. Trimming pared 1 base from V and 4 bases from J, leaving 8 bases between. CDR3 sequence (DNA): TGTGCCAGCAGCGTATCACAGGGAGAGACCCAGTACTTC. Amino acid sequence: CASSVSQGETQYF.

This clonotype was counted ten times or more. The rearrangement links TRBV11-2 to TRBJ2-1, with D possibly TRBD2 on 5 matching bases. The CDR3 sequence is 12 residues long. The germline V gene has CDR1 SGHAT and CDR2 FQNNGV. Trimming removed 6 bases at V and 12 bases at J, with 15 bases between. Here the CDR3 DNA reads TGTGCCAGCAGTCTAACGGGGTTTGGGCAGTTCTTC. This gives the protein CASSLTGFGQFF. The variable domain in full, with the rest retrieved from reference TRBV11-2 and TRBJ2-1, is EAGVAQSPRYKIIEKRQSVAFWCNPISGHATLYWYQQILGQGPKLLIQFQNNGVVDDSQLPKDRFSAERLKGVDSTLKIQPAKLEDSAVYLCASSLTGFGQFFGPGTRLTVL.